The 15 T cell receptor beta chains reported below all come from one sample, sequenced in a study of cytomegalovirus exposure and HLA in healthy donors. Primers included in the PCR were 60 Vbeta and 13 Jbeta primers. Assay used: immunoSEQ multiplex PCR; TCRdb lists only in-frame clones, some missing. The table lists some 75,000 clones. The specimen sequenced was PBMCs. These receptor sequences come from a boy between 10 and 17 years old in good health and CMV-seronegative.

The V call is TRBV5-6, the J call TRBJ1-2; 8 nucleotides line up with TRBD1. CDR3 length: 13 residues. Germline lookup yields CDR1 SGHDT and CDR2 YYEEEE. V lost 3 bases and J lost 7; bases outside the gene matches: 5. The CDR3 DNA is TGTGCCAGCAGCTCGCAGGGGGCAAGTGGCTACACCTTC. Its translation is CASSSQGASGYTF.

V gene TRBV27 combines with J gene TRBJ2-7, with D possibly TRBD1 on 6 matching bases. The germline V and J ends were trimmed by 4 bases and 4 bases, with 14 bases remaining between them. From germline, CDR1 is MNHEY and CDR2 SMNVEV (reference sequence). CDR3 length: 14 amino acids. This chain's CDR3 is CASSSRSGAYEQYF. The CDR3 coding sequence is TGTGCCAGCAGTTCCCGATCAGGGGCTTACGAGCAGTACTTC.

The chain has TRBV6-5 and TRBJ2-1; 7 bases agree with TRBD1. The junction had 4 bases not matched to a gene; V was cut back by 5 bases and J by 0 bases. Germline CDR1 and CDR2: MNHEY and SVGAGI. The CDR3 is made up of 15 amino acids. The CDR3 protein is CASSRDRSSYNEQFF. CDR3 sequence (DNA): TGTGCCAGCAGTCGGGACAGAAGCTCCTACAATGAGCAGTTCTTC.

The genes are TRBV11-2 and TRBJ2-5; weak D call: TRBD1 (5 bases). Germline V lookup: CDR1 SGHAT, CDR2 FQNNGV. The germline V and J ends were trimmed by 1 base and 5 bases, with 11 bases remaining between them. The CDR3 has 14 residues. CDR3 nucleotides: TGTGCCAGCAGCTTAGTCCCAGGGCGGGAGACCCAGTACTTC. It translates to CASSLVPGRETQYF.

The chain joins TRBV9 to TRBJ2-1, with 10 bases matching TRBD2. The germline V gene encodes CDR1 SGDLS and CDR2 YYNGEE. The CDR3 sequence is 16 residues long. The V gene end was trimmed by 1 base and the J gene end by 9 bases; junction bases not matched to a gene: 10. The CDR3: CASSVLERGGSVEQFF. For the CDR3, the DNA is TGTGCCAGCAGCGTATTGGAGCGGGGGGGCAGCGTTGAGCAGTTCTTC.

J is TRBJ1-1 and V is TRBV2, with 8 nucleotides matching TRBD1. This CDR3 has 15 amino acids. The V and J ends lost 8 bases and 1 base, in that order; junction bases with no gene match: 9. In germline, CDR1 is SNHLY, CDR2 FYNNEI. For the CDR3, the DNA is TGTGCCAGCTCCGGACAGGGAGGGTGGAACACTGAAGCTTTCTTT. Its translation: CASSGQGGWNTEAFF. The full variable domain, rest sourced from reference TRBV2 and TRBJ1-1, is EPEVTQTPSHQVTQMGQEVILRCVPISNHLYFYWYRQILGQKVEFLVSFYNNEISEKSEIFDDQFSVERPDGSNFTLKIRSTKLEDSAMYFCASSGQGGWNTEAFFGQGTRLTVV.

V usage is TRBV6-1 and J usage is TRBJ1-6, with D possibly being TRBD1 (5 bases). CDR3 length equals 14 residues. Per the germline V gene, CDR1 is MNHNS and CDR2 is SASEGT. V lost 6 bases, J lost 7 bases, and 13 bases lay in between. The CDR3 reads CASSLETVNSPLHF. The CDR3 coding sequence is TGTGCCAGCAGCCTAGAGACAGTCAATTCACCCCTCCACTTT.

The V gene is TRBV7-3, the J gene TRBJ2-7; 8 nucleotides line up with TRBD2. CDR3 length: 19 amino acids. CDR1 and CDR2 from the germline V gene are SGHTA and FQGTGA. After removal of 5 bases from V and 2 bases from J, the junction contained 20 bases not matched to a gene. In DNA form, the CDR3 reads TGTGCCAGCAGCCCTCCAGGGACTAGTTCGGTGGGGAGGCCCTACGAGCAGTACTTC. This sequence encodes CASSPPGTSSVGRPYEQYF. Full variable domain (remainder filled in from reference TRBV7-3 and TRBJ2-7): GAGVSQTPSNKVTEKGKYVELRCDPISGHTALYWYRQSLGQGPEFLIYFQGTGAADDSGLPNDRFFAVRPEGSVSTLKIQRTERGDSAVYLCASSPPGTSSVGRPYEQYFGPGTRLTVT.

The chain couples TRBV5-1 to TRBJ2-2, with 8 bases identical to TRBD2. The junction had 10 bases not matched to a gene; V was cut back by 5 bases and J by 7 bases. This CDR3 has 15 residues. CDR1 is SGHRS, CDR2 YFSETQ, per germline. The CDR3 sequence is CASRDGGRSSGELFF. CDR3 nucleotides: TGCGCCAGCAGGGATGGCGGGAGGTCCAGCGGGGAGCTGTTTTTT.

The rearrangement uses TRBV5-6 and TRBJ2-7, with D possibly matching TRBD2 (5 bases). Germline V CDR1 and CDR2: SGHDT, YYEEEE. V was pared by 5 bases and J by 2 bases, with 17 bases between. The length of the CDR3 is 15 residues. In nucleotides, the CDR3 is TGTGCCAGCAGGCCGGGGTGGAGCGCTACCTACGAGCAGTACTTC. Its protein product is CASRPGWSATYEQYF.

This chain uses TRBV6-6 with TRBJ2-7; D is unclear. This CDR3 spans 14 amino acids. Trimming pared 0 bases from V and 3 bases from J, leaving 9 bases between. CDR1 is MNHNY, CDR2 SVGAGI, per germline (reference sequence). This CDR3 is CASSYSLGSYEQYF. CDR3 coding DNA: TGTGCCAGCAGTTACTCGCTCGGTAGCTACGAGCAGTACTTC.

The chain carries TRBV25-1 and TRBJ1-4, with TRBD1 as a possible D gene (6 bases). The CDR3 is 15 residues long. Germline CDR1 and CDR2: MGHDK and SYGVNS. Trimming left V 2 bases short and J 3 bases short, with 10 bases between. The CDR3 here is CASSEQGWANEKLFF. CDR3 in DNA: TGTGCCAGCAGTGAACAGGGGTGGGCTAATGAAAAACTGTTTTTT.

The chain joins TRBV9 to TRBJ2-7, with 7 bases aligning to TRBD2. CDR3 length equals 15 residues. Germline CDR1 is SGDLS and CDR2 is YYNGEE. V trimming: 0 bases; J trimming: 2 bases; junction bases outside the gene matches: 5. CDR3 bases: TGTGCCAGCAGCGTAGGAATGGGAGGGCCCTACGAGCAGTACTTC. The encoded protein is CASSVGMGGPYEQYF.

The rearrangement uses TRBV9 and TRBJ2-5, with TRBD2 matching 10 bases. CDR3 length equals 15 residues. Germline V gene sequence: CDR1 SGDLS, CDR2 YYNGEE. V was pared by 6 bases and J by 4 bases, with 9 bases of the junction left unmatched. DNA for the CDR3: TGTGCCAGCACCTCTTCCAGCGGGGGGGCAGAGACCCAGTACTTC. Encoded protein: CASTSSSGGAETQYF.

This sequence joins TRBV7-2 and TRBJ2-7; TRBD1 might be the D (6 bases). Germline V gives CDR1 SGHTA, CDR2 FQGNSA. The CDR3 extends over 15 amino acids. V was trimmed by 4 bases and J by 3 bases, leaving 16 bases between them. CDR3 DNA sequence: TGTGCCAGCAGCTCCCAACAGGGTACTATCTACGAGCAGTACTTC. Protein: CASSSQQGTIYEQYF.